Below are 15 T cell receptor beta chains sequenced from a single sample in a study of blood T cell repertoires in COVID-19. TCRdb's table, derived via immunoSEQ multiplex PCR, lists solely in-frame clones and lacks some. This repertoire shows about 250,000 clones, over 75% found once; its top ten account for approximately 0.8%. The material sequenced was peripheral blood. The receptors here all came from a young woman with acute or convalescent COVID-19.

This chain links TRBV2 with TRBJ1-5; 9 bases are shared with TRBD1. Unmatched junction bases numbered 7, after V lost 6 bases and J lost 1 base. The CDR3 spans 16 residues. The germline V gene has CDR1 SNHLY and CDR2 FYNNEI. The CDR3: CASSADRGLSNQPQHF. Written as DNA, the CDR3 is TGTGCCAGCAGCGCGGACAGGGGCTTGAGCAATCAGCCCCAGCATTTT.

In its sample, this clone was seen a few times. The chain carries TRBV9 and TRBJ2-1; D unresolved. CDR3 length equals 12 residues. Germline CDR1 is SGDLS and CDR2 is YYNGEE. Trimming removed 0 bases from V and 15 bases from J, with 13 bases in between. The CDR3 is CASSVDPRWLFF. Here the CDR3 DNA reads TGTGCCAGCAGCGTAGATCCTAGGTGGCTGTTCTTC.

This clone has a single count. The chain combines TRBV19 with TRBJ2-3; 7 bases match TRBD2. This CDR3 region has 14 residues. Germline CDR1 LNHDA, CDR2 SQIVND (reference sequence). The V and J ends lost 5 bases and 2 bases, in that order; junction bases with no gene match: 4. The CDR3 reads CASSYGLDTDTQYF. CDR3 nucleotides: TGTGCCAGTAGTTATGGACTAGACACAGATACGCAGTATTTT.

The chain is built from TRBV27 and TRBJ2-1; 13 nucleotides agree with TRBD2. CDR1 and CDR2 from the germline V gene are MNHEY and SMNVEV (reference sequence). J lost 2 bases, V lost 6 bases, and 10 bases had no gene match. This CDR3 spans 18 amino acids. DNA of the CDR3: TGTGCCAGCAGATTTCGAGGACTAGCGGGAGAAGCCTACAATGAGCAGTTCTTC. Encoded protein: CASRFRGLAGEAYNEQFF.

The V and J genes are TRBV9 and TRBJ2-5, with a tentative D call TRBD1 (6 bases). V lost 0 bases, J lost 5 bases, and 14 bases lay in between. The CDR3 covers 15 residues. Germline V gene sequence: CDR1 SGDLS, CDR2 YYNGEE. The CDR3 DNA reads as TGTGCCAGCAGCGTAGGGGGGCTAGCCCGTGAGACCCAGTACTTC. Protein sequence: CASSVGGLARETQYF.

J is TRBJ2-2 and V is TRBV19; TRBD1 aligns across 9 bases. This CDR3 is built from 14 residues. J gave up 2 bases and V 6 bases, and 1 base lay outside the gene matches. The germline gives CDR1 LNHDA, CDR2 SQIVND (reference sequence). The CDR3 DNA reads TGTGCCAGTAGCACAGGGGGCAACACCGGGGAGCTGTTTTTT. Its protein is CASSTGGNTGELFF.

The chain is built from TRBV7-3 and TRBJ2-5, with TRBD2 matching over 9 bases. V shed 2 bases, J shed 4 bases, and the junction held 2 bases outside the gene matches. This CDR3 is built from 14 residues. Germline values: CDR1 SGHTA, CDR2 FQGTGA. CDR3 residues: CASSLAGGTETQYF. The CDR3 DNA reads as TGTGCCAGCAGCTTAGCGGGAGGGACAGAGACCCAGTACTTC.

V usage is TRBV19 and J usage is TRBJ2-1, with D possibly TRBD2 on 6 matching bases. The CDR3 length is 14 residues. The V gene's germline CDR1 is LNHDA and CDR2 SQIVND (reference sequence). Trimming pared 3 bases from V and 10 bases from J, leaving 16 bases between. As DNA, the CDR3 is TGTGCCAGTAGTATTGACGGCACTAGCACCGAGCAGTTCTTC. Translated: CASSIDGTSTEQFF.

This clone was observed a few times. This specimen includes other DNA sequences encoding the same CDR3. The chain recombines TRBV12-3 or TRBV12-4 with TRBJ1-5; 7 bases align to TRBD1. V shed 3 bases, J shed 4 bases, and the junction held 0 bases outside the gene matches. The CDR3 is made up of 13 amino acids. Written as DNA, the CDR3 is TGTGCCAGCAGTTTGACAGGGAATCAGCCCCAGCATTTT. Its protein product is CASSLTGNQPQHF.

The chain uses TRBV6-2 or TRBV6-3 and TRBJ2-1; weak D call: TRBD2 (7 bases). Trimming left V 5 bases short and J 4 bases short, with 15 bases between. Looked up from germline, CDR1 is MNHEY and CDR2 is SVGEGT. This CDR3 comprises 15 residues. The CDR3 spells CASSPGGGEYNEQFF. The CDR3 bases are TGTGCCAGCAGTCCGGGGGGCGGGGAGTACAATGAGCAGTTCTTC.

The V call is TRBV5-1, the J call TRBJ2-1; D gene uncertain. Trimming took 0 bases from V and 7 from J, leaving 11 bases between them. CDR1 SGHRS and CDR2 YFSETQ come from the germline V gene. CDR3 length equals 14 residues. The CDR3 DNA follows: TGCGCCAGCAGCTTGGTGCCTACTTCAAATGAGCAGTTCTTC. It translates to CASSLVPTSNEQFF.

This chain links TRBV6-5 with TRBJ2-7; 7 bases are shared with TRBD1. Per the germline V gene, CDR1 is MNHEY and CDR2 is SVGAGI. V gave up 0 bases and J gave up 2 bases; unmatched junction bases: 7. The CDR3 has 16 residues. CDR3 sequence: CASSYSTSGQAYEQYF. The CDR3 DNA is TGTGCCAGCAGTTACTCGACTTCCGGACAGGCCTACGAGCAGTACTTC.

The chain has TRBV7-2 and TRBJ2-3; D is undetermined. V lost 5 bases, J lost 1 base, and 10 bases lay in between. The CDR3 has 14 residues. CDR1 and CDR2 (germline): SGHTA, FQGNSA. In nucleotides, the CDR3 is TGTGCCAGCAGCACGAGGTCTGGCACAGATACGCAGTATTTT. Protein sequence: CASSTRSGTDTQYF.

V gene TRBV4-1 combines with J gene TRBJ1-2, with TRBD1 matching 10 bases. Germline CDR1 MGHRA, CDR2 YSYEKL. After removal of 1 base from V and 5 bases from J, the junction contained 1 base not matched to a gene. The CDR3 is made up of 14 amino acids. In nucleotides, the CDR3 is TGCGCCAGCAGCCAAGGACAGGGGGCATATGGCTACACCTTC. It translates to CASSQGQGAYGYTF.

The chain combines TRBV6-5 with TRBJ2-3; D might be TRBD2 (5 bases). The germline V gene has CDR1 MNHEY and CDR2 SVGAGI. V dropped 11 bases and J dropped 0 bases, with 15 bases sitting between them. This CDR3 comprises 14 residues. The chain's CDR3 is CAGAGGGSTDTQYF. The CDR3 bases are TGTGCCGGAGCCGGCGGCGGGAGCACAGATACGCAGTATTTT.